Shown below are 27 T cell receptor beta chains from a single sample sequenced in a study of neurological immune-mediated disorders. Each CDR3 protein gets one entry after TCRdb re-called the 5' RACE reads with MiXCR. The sample shows about 59,000 distinct CDR3 sequences, around 3.6% of them seen only once. The source material was PBMCs. Source of these receptors: a woman in her twenties or thirties with multiple sclerosis.

This clonotype was detected ten times or more. This chain joins TRBV5-1 and TRBJ1-6; D uncertain. Germline CDR1 and CDR2: SGHRS and YFSETQ. This CDR3 comprises 14 residues. Trimming took 1 base from V and 10 from J, leaving 12 bases between them. CDR3 in amino acids: CASSLRAETSPLHF. CDR3 in DNA: TGCGCCAGCAGCTTGAGGGCAGAGACCTCACCCCTCCACTTT.

This clonotype was observed a few times. The chain employs TRBV12-3 or TRBV12-4 and TRBJ2-7; D might be TRBD2 (6 bases). The CDR3 has 14 residues. V was trimmed by 5 bases and J by 7 bases, leaving 18 bases between them. The CDR3: CASSPGGNGGEQYF. The CDR3 DNA reads as TGTGCCAGCAGTCCCGGTGGTAATGGGGGGGAGCAGTACTTC.

This clonotype was found many times. V usage is TRBV20-1 and J usage is TRBJ2-5; 9 bases line up with TRBD1. V lost 3 bases, J lost 5 bases, and 7 bases stayed unmatched. CDR3 length equals 14 residues. Germline CDR1 and CDR2: DFQATT and SNEGSKA (reference sequence). The CDR3 bases are TGCAGTGCTAGCTTGGGACAGGGAGGGGAGACCCAGTACTTC. Protein product: CSASLGQGGETQYF.

This clonotype was seen many times. The chain uses TRBV20-1 and TRBJ2-6, with 9 bases matching TRBD1. The ends lost 6 bases at V and 1 base at J; junction bases unmatched: 10. This CDR3 has 17 amino acids. Germline lookup yields CDR1 DFQATT and CDR2 SNEGSKA (reference sequence). The CDR3 reads CSAPGTGRESGANVLTF. DNA for the CDR3: TGCAGTGCGCCTGGGACAGGGAGGGAGTCTGGGGCCAACGTCCTGACTTTC.

This clonotype has at least ten counts. The chain is built from TRBV20-1 and TRBJ2-7; the match to TRBD2 covers 12 bases. Trimming removed 1 base from V and 4 bases from J; junction bases left unmatched: 11. The CDR3 is 17 residues long. Germline CDR1 reads DFQATT; CDR2 reads SNEGSKA (reference sequence). CDR3 loop: CSARALTSGGNLYEQYF. The CDR3 nucleotides are TGCAGTGCTAGAGCCCTGACTAGCGGGGGAAATCTTTACGAGCAGTACTTC.

This clonotype was picked up many times. The chain carries TRBV5-1 and TRBJ2-7; 7 nucleotides match TRBD1. Per germline, CDR1 SGHRS and CDR2 YFSETQ. The CDR3 has 15 residues. With V trimmed by 0 bases and J by 3 bases, 6 bases remained unmatched. The CDR3 DNA is TGCGCCAGCAGCTTGGCCTGGGACAGCCTCTACGAGCAGTACTTC. It is translated as CASSLAWDSLYEQYF. The full variable domain, its missing parts supplied by reference TRBV5-1 and TRBJ2-7, is KAGVTQTPRYLIKTRGQQVTLSCSPISGHRSVSWYQQTPGQGLQFLFEYFSETQRNKGNFPGRFSGRQFSNSRSEMNVSTLELGDSALYLCASSLAWDSLYEQYFGPGTRLTVT.

This clonotype was seen many times. The chain joins TRBV29-1 to TRBJ2-7, with D perhaps given as TRBD1 or TRBD2 (5 bases each). The CDR3 consists of 12 residues. Germline CDR1 and CDR2: SQVTM and ANQGSEA. CDR3 sequence (DNA): TGCGCAGTAGGCAGGGACGGCTACGAGCAGTACTTC. It codes for CAVGRDGYEQYF.

A remark on this clonotype: With a much larger clone just one base away, this may be a read error. This chain joins TRBV5-1 and TRBJ2-1; 9 positions agree with TRBD2. This CDR3 region has 17 residues. V dropped 4 bases and J dropped 6; count of bases not matched to a gene: 14. The germline gives CDR1 SGHRS, CDR2 YFSETQ. Written as DNA, the CDR3 is TGCGCCAGCAGCATCAATGGGGCGGGGGGGCCCATCAATGAGCAGTTCTTC. This encodes CASSINGAGGPINEQFF.

This clonotype was recorded a few times. The chain combines TRBV5-1 with TRBJ1-2; 7 nucleotides match TRBD1. The V gene's germline CDR1 is SGHRS and CDR2 YFSETQ. V was pared by 5 bases and J by 4 bases, with 11 bases of the junction left unmatched. The CDR3 is made up of 15 amino acids. DNA of the CDR3: TGCGCCAGCAGACCTACTACAGGGGTCGGCTATGGCTACACCTTC. It translates to CASRPTTGVGYGYTF.

This clonotype was picked up many times. The gene calls are TRBV12-3 or TRBV12-4 and TRBJ2-1; 11 bases align to TRBD1. The CDR3 runs 15 residues. V was clipped by 6 bases and J by 4 bases; unmatched bases: 5. This CDR3 is CASSRGQGAYNEQFF. The CDR3 DNA reads TGTGCCAGCAGCCGTGGACAGGGGGCGTACAATGAGCAGTTCTTC.

This clonotype was seen many times. This sequence joins TRBV12-3 or TRBV12-4 and TRBJ2-3, with D unclear. CDR3 size: 12 residues. V was shortened by 3 bases and J by 3 bases, with 4 bases between the two germline ends. The CDR3: CASSFKTDTQYF. CDR3 bases: TGTGCCAGCAGTTTCAAAACAGATACGCAGTATTTT.

This clonotype was detected many times. This sequence joins TRBV27 and TRBJ2-3, with D possibly TRBD2 on 5 matching bases. This CDR3 is built from 14 residues. Germline CDR1 and CDR2: MNHEY and SMNVEV (reference sequence). Trimming left V 11 bases short and J 5 bases short, with 20 bases between. Here the CDR3 reads CAVRSGNLGDTQYF. The CDR3 DNA reads TGTGCCGTAAGGTCGGGGAATTTGGGAGATACGCAGTATTTT.

Turning to this clonotype: The junction differs from germline at one of its ends, possibly a read error. This chain joins TRBV20-1 and TRBJ1-5; D possibly corresponds to TRBD1 (6 bases). Germline V gene sequence: CDR1 DFQATT, CDR2 SNEGSKA (reference sequence). The length of the CDR3 is 13 residues. This chain's CDR3 is CSATVTGIQPQNF. The CDR3 DNA follows: TGCAGTGCTACCGTAACAGGGATTCAGCCCCAGAATTTT.

This clonotype appeared many times. The V call is TRBV28, the J call TRBJ2-1, with 10 bases lining up with TRBD2. CDR1 and CDR2 (germline): MDHEN, SYDVKM. Germline trimming cut 3 bases from V and 7 bases from J; bases unmatched to any gene: 18. This CDR3 contains 19 residues. Here the CDR3 DNA reads TGTGCCAGCAGTTTTGTAGGGCTAGCGGGAGTGGGAGGAACAAATGAGCAGTTCTTC. Its translation is CASSFVGLAGVGGTNEQFF.

This clonotype was counted at least ten times. The V call is TRBV12-3 or TRBV12-4, the J call TRBJ2-4; 8 bases fit TRBD1. The CDR3 extends over 16 amino acids. The trim removed 4 bases at V and 5 bases at J, leaving 10 bases unmatched. The chain's CDR3 is CASSSGTGVSENIQYF. DNA of the CDR3: TGTGCCAGCAGTTCCGGGACAGGAGTTAGCGAAAACATTCAGTACTTC.

There are a few counts of this clonotype. This chain uses TRBV5-1 with TRBJ1-6, with D tentatively TRBD1 (6 bases). The CDR3 totals 17 residues. V dropped 4 bases and J dropped 5 bases, with 19 bases sitting between them. Germline V gene data show CDR1 as SGHRS and CDR2 as YFSETQ. The CDR3 DNA sequence: TGCGCCAGCAGCCCGGAGGGGCCGACAGGACATAATTCACCCCTCCACTTT. It specifies CASSPEGPTGHNSPLHF.

This clonotype was seen ten or more times. V usage is TRBV5-4 and J usage is TRBJ1-2, with 8 bases lining up with TRBD1. V dropped 3 bases and J dropped 5; count of bases not matched to a gene: 6. Germline CDR1 and CDR2: SGHNT and YYREEE (reference sequence). This CDR3 spans 14 amino acids. The CDR3 spells CASSWGQESYGYTF. CDR3 in DNA: TGTGCCAGCAGCTGGGGACAGGAATCGTATGGCTACACCTTC.

A few counts support this clonotype. The chain uses TRBV5-1 and TRBJ2-4; no definite D call. Germline loops: CDR1 SGHRS, CDR2 YFSETQ. CDR3 length: 17 residues. V shed 0 bases and J shed 1 base, with 14 bases lying between them. CDR3 protein: CASSLVPALTAKNIQYF. The CDR3 DNA is TGCGCCAGCAGCTTGGTGCCCGCTCTTACGGCCAAAAACATTCAGTACTTC. Variable domain in full (rest from reference TRBV5-1 and TRBJ2-4): KAGVTQTPRYLIKTRGQQVTLSCSPISGHRSVSWYQQTPGQGLQFLFEYFSETQRNKGNFPGRFSGRQFSNSRSEMNVSTLELGDSALYLCASSLVPALTAKNIQYFGAGTRLSVL.

Many counts were recorded for this clonotype. The V call is TRBV5-1, the J call TRBJ1-2, with TRBD1 as a possible D gene (6 bases). Trimming removed 0 bases from V and 0 bases from J, with 15 bases in between. The CDR3 extends over 17 amino acids. The germline CDR1 and CDR2 sequences are SGHRS and YFSETQ. The CDR3 reads CASSLGIQGEANYGYTF. Here the CDR3 DNA reads TGCGCCAGCAGCTTGGGTATACAGGGCGAAGCTAACTATGGCTACACCTTC.

This clonotype was detected ten times or more. The V call is TRBV4-1, the J call TRBJ2-3; 8 nucleotides align to TRBD2. The germline V gene encodes CDR1 MGHRA and CDR2 YSYEKL. This CDR3 has 17 amino acids. After removal of 2 bases from V and 5 bases from J, the junction contained 12 bases not matched to a gene. The CDR3: CASSQLLGGAKGDTQYF. DNA of the CDR3: TGCGCCAGCAGCCAACTTCTCGGGGGGGCCAAGGGAGATACGCAGTATTTT.

In its sample, this clonotype was seen many times. The J gene is TRBJ1-1, the V gene TRBV5-5; 11 bases agree with TRBD1. This CDR3 has 14 residues. Germline CDR1 SGHKS, CDR2 YYEKEE (reference sequence). V lost 2 bases and J lost 8; bases outside the gene matches: 5. CDR3 residues: CASSFRDRGVEAFF. CDR3 nucleotide sequence: TGTGCCAGCAGCTTTAGGGACAGGGGGGTGGAAGCTTTCTTT. Together with reference TRBV5-5 and TRBJ1-1, the CDR3 gives the full variable domain: DAGVTQSPTHLIKTRGQQVTLRCSPISGHKSVSWYQQVLGQGPQFIFQYYEKEERGRGNFPDRFSARQFPNYSSELNVNALLLGDSALYLCASSFRDRGVEAFFGQGTRLTVV.

This clonotype was picked up many times. The rearrangement links TRBV20-1 to TRBJ1-6; D not resolved. In germline, CDR1 is DFQATT, CDR2 SNEGSKA (reference sequence). There are 15 residues in the CDR3. The CDR3 DNA follows: TGCAGCAGCTCCTCGGGGTCTGCCTGGGATTCACCCCTCCACTTT. It encodes CSSSSGSAWDSPLHF.

This clonotype has ten or more counts. The V call is TRBV20-1, the J call TRBJ2-2; D uncertain. V lost 5 bases and J lost 0, with 13 bases in between. In germline, CDR1 is DFQATT, CDR2 SNEGSKA (reference sequence). The CDR3 runs 15 residues. The CDR3 nucleotides are TGCAGTGCTTCAAGGGCCGACCCGAACACCGGGGAGCTGTTTTTT. Protein product: CSASRADPNTGELFF.

This clonotype was picked up many times. The chain couples TRBV12-3 or TRBV12-4 to TRBJ1-3; no clear D. The CDR3 loop spans 16 amino acids. V was pared by 6 bases and J by 0 bases, with 15 bases between. The CDR3 is CASSLHTSDSGNTIYF. The CDR3 DNA reads TGTGCCAGCAGCCTTCATACATCGGACTCTGGAAACACCATATATTTT.

The table lists this clonotype with many counts. The rearrangement joins TRBV20-1 to TRBJ2-1; D ambiguous. CDR1 is DFQATT, CDR2 SNEGSKA, per germline (reference sequence). V shed 3 bases and J shed 4 bases, with 10 bases lying between them. This CDR3 contains 13 residues. The CDR3 reads CSASMGTYNEQFF. For the CDR3, the DNA is TGCAGTGCTAGTATGGGTACATACAATGAGCAGTTCTTC.

The table lists this clonotype with many counts. V and J are TRBV5-1 and TRBJ1-1; D gene ambiguous. Per the germline V gene, CDR1 is SGHRS and CDR2 is YFSETQ. Trimming took 1 base from V and 1 from J, leaving 5 bases between them. The CDR3 is made up of 13 amino acids. The CDR3 reads CASSLIPNTEAFF. CDR3 bases: TGCGCCAGCAGCTTGATACCGAACACTGAAGCTTTCTTT. Full variable domain (remainder filled in from reference TRBV5-1 and TRBJ1-1): KAGVTQTPRYLIKTRGQQVTLSCSPISGHRSVSWYQQTPGQGLQFLFEYFSETQRNKGNFPGRFSGRQFSNSRSEMNVSTLELGDSALYLCASSLIPNTEAFFGQGTRLTVV.

A few counts support this clonotype. The V call is TRBV7-6, the J call TRBJ2-7; D assignment may be TRBD1 or TRBD2 (7 bases each). The CDR3 extends over 18 amino acids. V was trimmed by 0 bases and J by 10 bases, leaving 28 bases between them. Germline V gives CDR1 SGHVS, CDR2 FNYEAQ. DNA for the CDR3: TGTGCCAGCAGCTTAGCTGGGCCCGGGGGGACAGTAATTTCGGTCCAGTACTTC. This translates into CASSLAGPGGTVISVQYF.